The text below deals with one T cell receptor (beta chain). Its matching antigen is unknown. These data come from a study of T cell responses to AZD1222 COVID-19 vaccine. Study summary: Both about-4-week and about-12-week second-dose recipients were combined. Findings and caveats of the study: CD4 TCRs associated with vaccination spanned spike, dominating at 160-218 and 743-854. Donor demographics were predominantly white British with a female majority; clonal diversity may be underestimated.

Germline V lookup: CDR1 LGHNA, CDR2 YSLEER. The CDR3 spans 15 residues. Trimming stripped 0 bases from V and 1 base from J, with 9 bases between. Method: immunoSEQ multiplex PCR; TCRdb's copy keeps in-frame clones and lacks some. The sample has approximately 150,000 clones, roughly 93% seen once; the top ten hold around 5.4%. The V and J genes are TRBV4-3 and TRBJ1-2; unclear D gene. The specimen comprised peripheral blood, sampled on day 0 of AZD1222 vaccination. This receptor was obtained from an adult in good health. The CDR3 protein is CASSQDAALNYGYTF. In DNA, the CDR3 is TGCGCCAGCAGCCAAGACGCAGCGCTTAACTATGGCTACACCTTC.